This T cell receptor beta chain was recorded in a study of vaccination and CD4 T cells after COVID-19. On the study more broadly: There were six male and four female convalescents, and two of them were Hispanic. Overlapping peptides covering the spike proteins of SARS-CoV-2, HCoV-NL63, HCoV-OC43 and HCoV-229E were added to stimulate cells.

Overall study findings and caveats: Median SARS-CoV-2-reactive clonotype numbers went up from roughly 21 to 40, but not significantly. Vaccine-specific clones numbering 304 of 307 showed spike mono-reactivity in convalescent patients.

CDR1 SNHLY and CDR2 FYNNEI come from the germline V gene. The germline V and J ends were trimmed by 1 base and 5 bases, with 8 bases remaining between them. The CDR3 is made up of 13 amino acids. The Oncomine TCR Beta short-read assay was what sequenced the DNA obtained from cultured CD4+ T cells. TCRdb re-analysed the PCR reads in MiXCR, keeping a single row per CDR3 protein. The table includes about 13,000 distinct CDR3 sequences, approximately 40% detected once. Noted treatment: roughly 10-day PBMC culture with coronavirus spike peptide pools or control peptides (ViraFEST assay). In this sample, this clonotype turned up a few times. Its antigen is as yet unknown.

The chain recombines TRBV2 with TRBJ1-2, with D maybe TRBD1 (5 bases). This clonotype was obtained from a human donor who had recovered from COVID-19. The sequenced material came from CD4+ T cells from blood, cultured in vitro. The CDR3 nucleotides are TGTGCCAGCAGTGAAGGACAGTTATATGGCTACACCTTC. Amino acids: CASSEGQLYGYTF.